This T cell receptor beta chain was sequenced in a study of cytomegalovirus exposure and HLA in healthy donors. In the study overall: Earlier results showed roughly 120 million unique TCR beta sequences derived from some 190 million T cells.

CDR3 length: 17 residues. The V gene end was trimmed by 4 bases and the J gene end by 0 bases; junction bases not matched to a gene: 8. Germline CDR1 SEHNR, CDR2 FQNEAQ (reference sequence). PCR amplification relied on 60 Vbeta primers (plus 13 Jbeta primers). Method: immunoSEQ multiplex PCR; TCRdb's copy keeps in-frame clones and lacks some. The sample lists under 200,000 clones; 82% were seen once. General study points: Accurate HLA-A and HLA-B prediction from TCR beta sequences was reported for most subjects. Researchers had no immune exposure information except CMV serostatus available.

Concerning this clone itself: The antigen is undetermined.

This clonotype originated in a girl aged 10 to 17 in good health and CMV-seropositive. The material sequenced was PBMCs. The chain joins TRBV7-9 to TRBJ2-1; 8 positions agree with TRBD1. CDR3 residues: CASSSSLGTGSYNEQFF. CDR3 coding DNA: TGTGCCAGCAGCTCTTCTTTGGGGACAGGCTCCTACAATGAGCAGTTCTTC.